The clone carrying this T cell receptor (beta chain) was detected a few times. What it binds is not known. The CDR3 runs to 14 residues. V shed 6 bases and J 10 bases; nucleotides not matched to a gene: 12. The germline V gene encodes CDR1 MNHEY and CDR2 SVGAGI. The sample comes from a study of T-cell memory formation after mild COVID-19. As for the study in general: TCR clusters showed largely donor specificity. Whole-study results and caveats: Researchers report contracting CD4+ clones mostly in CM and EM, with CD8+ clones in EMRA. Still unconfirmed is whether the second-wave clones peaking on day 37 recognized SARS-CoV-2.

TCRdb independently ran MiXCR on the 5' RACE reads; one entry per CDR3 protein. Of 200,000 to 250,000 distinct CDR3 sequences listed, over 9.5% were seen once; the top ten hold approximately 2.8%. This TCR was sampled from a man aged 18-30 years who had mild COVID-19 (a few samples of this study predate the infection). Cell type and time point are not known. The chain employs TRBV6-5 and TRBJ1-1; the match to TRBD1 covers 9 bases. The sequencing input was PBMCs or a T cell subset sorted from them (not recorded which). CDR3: CASSPPGQGIRAFF. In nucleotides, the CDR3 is TGTGCCAGCAGCCCACCTGGACAGGGGATCCGAGCTTTCTTT.